A selection of T cell receptor beta chains follows, all from one sample in a study of shared clonotypes between healthy human individuals. The repertoire was sequenced with immunoSEQ multiplex PCR; TCRdb's copy has only in-frame clones and lacks some. The table has some 1,100,000 clones, about 80% seen once. Material: memory CD4+ T cells from PBMCs. All receptors derive from a man between 18 and 35 years old in good health. Some clones in this sample may be carry-over from other donors' samples. Each CDR3 is given with its conserved first and last residue. The D gene is left open where the match is weak. Some rows mark clone size as missing; the rest say once, few, many or name a class of expanded clone.

TRBD1 . TRBJ2-3 TRBV4-2 TGTGCCAGCAGCCAACCCCCAGGGGGCCACTACACAGATACGCAGTATTTT CASSQPPGGHYTDTQYF
. . TRBJ2-6 TRBV11-2 TGTGCCAGCAGGGGGCAAGGGGCCAACGTCCTGACTTTC CASRGQGANVLTF
. . TRBJ2-7 TRBV7-9 TGTGCCAGCAGCTTACGAGCGGGTGTAGGGTACGAGCAGTACTTC CASSLRAGVGYEQYF
. . TRBJ2-1 TRBV28 TGTGCCAGCAGCCCCCTTTGGCAGGTAGATGAGCAGTTCTTC CASSPLWQVDEQFF
TRBD1 . TRBJ1-2 TRBV7-9 TGTGCCAGCAGCCCTCCCGGACAGGGGTATGGCTACACCTTC CASSPPGQGYGYTF
TRBD2 . TRBJ2-7 TRBV5-1 TGCGCCAGCAGCTTGTTAGCGGGAGGGCCCGCCTTCGAGCAGTACTTC CASSLLAGGPAFEQYF
. once TRBJ1-5 TRBV6-5 TGTGCCAGCAGTTCTGGCAGGGTAGGTCAGCCCCAGCATTTT CASSSGRVGQPQHF
. . TRBJ2-5 TRBV25-1 TGTGCCAGCAGTGGGTACTCTAGGGGGGATGAGACCCAGTACTTC CASSGYSRGDETQYF
. . TRBJ1-1 TRBV6-5 TGTGCCAGCAGGGAGGGTCTGGGATACACTGAAGCTTTCTTT CASREGLGYTEAFF
. . TRBJ2-6 TRBV7-3 TGTGCCAGCAGCTTAGGCTCAGCCCGAGCCTCTGGGGCCAACGTCCTGACTTTC CASSLGSARASGANVLTF
. . TRBJ1-3 TRBV4-1 TGCGCCAGCAGACAGGTGGGGGGAGACTCTGGAAACACCATATATTTT CASRQVGGDSGNTIYF
TRBD1 . TRBJ1-3 TRBV4-3 TGCGCCAGCAGCCTAAACAGGGGACCCGGAAACACCATATATTTT CASSLNRGPGNTIYF
. . TRBJ1-1 TRBV18 TGTGCCAGCTCACCAACACGGAACACTGAAGCTTTCTTT CASSPTRNTEAFF
. . TRBJ1-1 TRBV5-1 TGCGCCAGCAGCGAAAATCGGGTCAGGGGAACTACTGAAGCTTTCTTT CASSENRVRGTTEAFF
TRBD1 . TRBJ1-3 TRBV5-6 TGTGCCAGCAGCCCGGGACAGCACTCTGGAAACACCATATATTTT CASSPGQHSGNTIYF
. . TRBJ2-6 TRBV7-6 TGTGCCAGCAGCTTAGACCCCGCCTCTGGGGCCAACGTCCTGACTTTC CASSLDPASGANVLTF
. . TRBJ2-3 TRBV20-1 TGCAGTGCTAGCCCTCGGGATACGCAGTATTTT CSASPRDTQYF